This passage covers 26 T cell receptor beta chains from one sample sequenced in a study of response to subunit inactivated influenza vaccine. TCRdb itself ran the RT-PCR reads through MiXCR, one entry per CDR3 protein. Of around 530,000 distinct CDR3 sequences listed, 16% are singletons. Sequenced here: CD4+ T cells sorted from PBMCs, sampled about 24 months after vaccination. These receptors all come from a man aged 45 to 75 who received an inactivated influenza vaccine.

The table lists this clonotype with a count of one. The J gene is TRBJ2-3, the V gene TRBV9, with D maybe TRBD1 (5 bases). CDR3 length: 15 residues. Germline V gives CDR1 SGDLS, CDR2 YYNGEE. Trimming removed 0 bases at V and 0 bases at J, with 8 bases between. This chain's CDR3 is CASSVGQPSTDTQYF. The DNA of the CDR3 is TGTGCCAGCAGCGTAGGACAGCCAAGCACAGATACGCAGTATTTT.

This clonotype appeared many times. The chain couples TRBV6-2 or TRBV6-3 to TRBJ2-7; 7 bases line up with TRBD2. This CDR3 comprises 14 residues. Germline V CDR1 and CDR2: MNHEY, SVGEGT. V lost 2 bases, J lost 4 bases, and 5 bases stayed unmatched. The CDR3 bases are TGTGCCAGCAGTTACGCGGGAGTAGGTTACGAGCAGTACTTC. It translates to CASSYAGVGYEQYF.

The J gene is TRBJ2-1, the V gene TRBV11-2; D not certain. The CDR3 is made up of 14 amino acids. The germline V gene encodes CDR1 SGHAT and CDR2 FQNNGV. With 0 bases removed from V and 8 bases from J, the gap between germline ends came to 11 bases. CDR3 amino acids: CASSLDLGWDEQFF. CDR3 nucleotide sequence: TGTGCCAGCAGCTTAGATCTTGGCTGGGATGAGCAGTTCTTC.

As for this clonotype: The conserved phenylalanine or tryptophan is not found at the CDR3 terminus, so this likely reflects a read error. The chain uses TRBV28 and TRBJ2-7, with D unclear. The CDR3 loop spans 12 amino acids. In germline, CDR1 is MDHEN, CDR2 SYDVKM. V was clipped by 1 base and J by 7 bases, with 8 bases between them. In DNA, the CDR3 is TGTGCCAGCAGTTTATACAAAGGAGAGCAGTACCTC. Its protein product is CASSLYKGEQYL.

This clonotype was counted a few times. The chain uses TRBV20-1 and TRBJ1-6; D gene uncertain. V was cut by 2 bases and J by 7 bases, with 15 bases left in between. The CDR3 spans 15 residues. CDR1 DFQATT and CDR2 SNEGSKA come from the germline V gene (reference sequence). The CDR3 sequence: CSARPGLGGNSPLHF. Here the CDR3 DNA reads TGCAGTGCTAGACCTGGACTCGGCGGCAATTCACCCCTCCACTTT.

The chain has TRBV11-1 and TRBJ2-7, with 12 bases lining up with TRBD2. The CDR3 covers 19 residues. Germline V lookup: CDR1 SGHAT, CDR2 FQDESV (reference sequence). V was pared by 3 bases and J by 0 bases, with 12 bases of the junction left unmatched. CDR3 loop: CASSFGASGRAGTSYEQYF. The CDR3 region has the DNA TGTGCCAGCAGCTTCGGGGCTAGCGGGAGGGCCGGGACCTCCTACGAGCAGTACTTC.

This chain links TRBV7-2 with TRBJ2-5; D unresolved. Germline V CDR1 and CDR2: SGHTA, FQGNSA. The CDR3 consists of 13 residues. V shed 3 bases and J shed 4 bases, with 9 bases lying between them. The CDR3 DNA reads TGTGCCAGCAGCTTCTCAGCGCCAGAGACCCAGTACTTC. Protein sequence: CASSFSAPETQYF.

This clonotype showed up just a few times. This sequence joins TRBV18 and TRBJ2-7, with D maybe TRBD2 (5 bases). CDR1 and CDR2 from the germline V gene are KGHSH and LQKENI. Trimming removed 3 bases from V and 6 bases from J, with 9 bases in between. The CDR3 contains 12 residues. The CDR3 sequence is CASSPDSVEQYF. CDR3 bases: TGTGCCAGCTCACCGGACTCCGTCGAGCAGTACTTC.

This clonotype turned up a few times. The rearrangement joins TRBV12-3 or TRBV12-4 to TRBJ2-7; 11 positions agree with TRBD2. After removal of 4 bases from V and 2 bases from J, the junction contained 13 bases not matched to a gene. The length of the CDR3 is 18 residues. CDR3 sequence: CASSSGLAGGRTPYEQYF. The CDR3 DNA sequence: TGTGCCAGCAGTTCCGGGCTAGCGGGAGGAAGGACCCCCTACGAGCAGTACTTC.

The CDR3 coding sequence is TGCAGCGTTAACCTTCTAGCGGGGGTGAACACCGGGGAGCTGTTTTTT. This translates into CSVNLLAGVNTGELFF. V gene TRBV29-1 combines with J gene TRBJ2-2; TRBD2 matches 10 bases. Looked up from germline, CDR1 is SQVTM and CDR2 is ANQGSEA. J lost 1 base, V lost 5 bases, and 7 bases had no gene match. The CDR3 covers 16 residues.

The sample holds a few counts of this clonotype. The CDR3 DNA reads TGTGCCAGCAGCGCAAAAACAGGGGGATGGTCAGATACGCAGTATTTT. Translation gives CASSAKTGGWSDTQYF. V is TRBV9 and J is TRBJ2-3; 8 bases are shared with TRBD1. V lost 3 bases, J lost 4 bases, and 10 bases stayed unmatched. CDR3 length: 16 residues. Per germline, CDR1 SGDLS and CDR2 YYNGEE.

This clonotype was seen more than once but under ten times. In nucleotides, the CDR3 is TGTGCCAGCAGCTCCACGGGCAGGCTCGAGACCCAGTACTTC. As protein: CASSSTGRLETQYF. The chain links TRBV7-9 to TRBJ2-5; D is uncertain. CDR3 size: 14 residues. V was trimmed by 4 bases and J by 5 bases, leaving 14 bases between them. Germline V gene sequence: CDR1 SEHNR, CDR2 FQNEAQ (reference sequence).

The table lists this clonotype with a few counts. V is TRBV4-3 and J is TRBJ1-2, with 7 bases identical to TRBD1. The CDR3 runs to 14 residues. CDR1 is LGHNA, CDR2 YSLEER, per germline. J was trimmed by 4 bases and V by 2 bases; bases with no gene match: 4. CDR3 sequence reads: CASSQPGQLYGYTF. The CDR3 DNA follows: TGCGCCAGCAGCCAACCGGGACAGCTCTATGGCTACACCTTC.

The rearrangement uses TRBV5-1 and TRBJ2-1; D is uncertain. The V gene's germline CDR1 is SGHRS and CDR2 YFSETQ. This CDR3 region has 15 residues. V lost 2 bases and J lost 8, with 17 bases in between. The chain's CDR3 is CASSFWGIGVDEQFF. For the CDR3, the DNA is TGCGCCAGCAGCTTTTGGGGAATCGGTGTCGATGAGCAGTTCTTC.

This clonotype has a handful of counts. The rearrangement joins TRBV29-1 to TRBJ1-5, with 7 nucleotides matching TRBD1. The CDR3 loop spans 13 amino acids. With V trimmed by 6 bases and J by 3 bases, 5 bases remained unmatched. CDR1 SQVTM and CDR2 ANQGSEA come from the germline V gene. The CDR3: CSVRDSPNQPQHF. CDR3 bases: TGCAGCGTCCGGGACAGCCCCAATCAGCCCCAGCATTTT.

The gene calls are TRBV6-5 and TRBJ2-1; D gene uncertain. V shed 0 bases and J shed 11 bases, with 8 bases lying between them. The CDR3 length is 12 residues. CDR1 is MNHEY and CDR2 is SVGAGI in the germline V gene. CDR3 DNA sequence: TGTGCCAGCAGTTACTCGAATGGGAAGCAGTTCTTC. Protein sequence: CASSYSNGKQFF.

This clonotype was observed a handful of times. The V gene is TRBV4-3, the J gene TRBJ2-5, with 10 bases aligning to TRBD2. Germline CDR1 reads LGHNA; CDR2 reads YSLEER. Trimming cost V 0 bases and J 7 bases; bases outside gene matches: 11. The CDR3 runs 17 residues. This CDR3 is CASSQDISGGIRGTQYF. DNA of the CDR3: TGCGCCAGCAGCCAAGATATTAGCGGGGGGATACGAGGGACCCAGTACTTC.

This chain uses TRBV12-3 or TRBV12-4 with TRBJ2-2; 10 bases are a match to TRBD2. There are 14 residues in the CDR3. CDR3 coding DNA: TGTGCGCTAAGGACTAGCGGAGGAACCGGGGAGCTGTTTTTT. Translating gives CALRTSGGTGELFF.

CDR3 DNA sequence: TGTGCCAGCAGTAAACTTGGGACTGAATCCTACGAGCAGTACTTC. Its translation: CASSKLGTESYEQYF. The J gene is TRBJ2-7, the V gene TRBV12-3 or TRBV12-4; perhaps TRBD2 as D (6 bases). CDR3 length: 15 residues. V was shortened by 5 bases and J by 1 base, with 15 bases between the two germline ends.

For the CDR3, the DNA is TGTGCCAGCAGCCCGTTACTCTCTGGAAACACCATATATTTT. Amino acid sequence: CASSPLLSGNTIYF. The chain couples TRBV4-2 to TRBJ1-3; D gene unclear. The CDR3 loop spans 14 amino acids. Trimming cost V 4 bases and J 0 bases, with 7 bases left between them. Germline assignment: CDR1 LGHNA and CDR2 YNFKEQ.

As for this clonotype: One end of the junction varies from germline; a read error may be responsible. CDR3 protein: CAITETGYTGELFF. CDR3 nucleotide sequence: TGTGCCATCACTGAGACAGGGTACACCGGGGAGCTGTTTTTT. The chain links TRBV10-3 to TRBJ2-2; TRBD1 matches at 7 bases. There are 14 residues in the CDR3. Per the germline V gene, CDR1 is ENHRY and CDR2 is SYGVKD.

This clonotype has a count of ten or more. V is TRBV4-2 and J is TRBJ1-1; no clear D gene. There are 14 residues in the CDR3. Deletions cut 0 bases from V and 1 base from J, with 6 bases between. Germline CDR1 reads LGHNA; CDR2 reads YNFKEQ. CDR3 in DNA: TGTGCCAGCAGCCAAGAACGGAGGAACACTGAAGCTTTCTTT. Translation: CASSQERRNTEAFF.

This clonotype was counted a few times. The CDR3: CSARPRKEQFF. Here the CDR3 DNA reads TGCAGTGCTAGACCTCGCAAGGAGCAGTTCTTC. The V gene is TRBV20-1, the J gene TRBJ2-1; D is ambiguous. With 2 bases removed from V and 10 bases from J, the gap between germline ends came to 9 bases. Germline V gives CDR1 DFQATT, CDR2 SNEGSKA (reference sequence). This CDR3 contains 11 residues.

This chain uses TRBV20-1 with TRBJ1-2; TRBD1 matches at 8 bases. Per the germline V gene, CDR1 is DFQATT and CDR2 is SNEGSKA (reference sequence). This CDR3 region has 13 residues. Unmatched junction bases numbered 5, after V lost 0 bases and J lost 8 bases. In DNA form, the CDR3 reads TGCAGTGCTAGAGATGGACAGGGAAAGGGCTACACCTTC. It translates to CSARDGQGKGYTF.

This clonotype showed up just a few times. V usage is TRBV5-1 and J usage is TRBJ2-7; maybe TRBD2 (5 bases). The V end lost 4 bases, the J end lost 6 bases, and 14 bases lay between the germline ends. CDR1 is SGHRS, CDR2 YFSETQ, per germline. This CDR3 has 13 amino acids. CDR3 coding DNA: TGCGCCAGCAGCCCTACTAGAGAAGGCGAGCAGTACTTC. Translation: CASSPTREGEQYF.

The table lists this clonotype with a few counts. The DNA for the CDR3 is TGTGCCAGCAGCCAAAGGACTGGGGCCAACGTCCTGACTTTC. Translating it yields CASSQRTGANVLTF. This chain joins TRBV3-1 and TRBJ2-6, with D uncertain. The CDR3 runs to 14 residues. Germline V gene lookup returns CDR1 LGHDT and CDR2 YNNKEL (reference sequence). The V gene lost 2 bases and the J gene lost 2 bases, with 4 bases spanning the gap. The variable domain in full, with the rest retrieved from reference TRBV3-1 and TRBJ2-6, is DTAVSQTPKYLVTQMGNDKSIKCEQNLGHDTMYWYKQDSKKFLKIMFSYNNKELIINETVPNRFSPKSPDKAHLNLHINSLELGDSAVYFCASSQRTGANVLTFGAGSRLTVL.